This entry features one T cell receptor beta chain sequence. Sequencing was performed with immunoSEQ multiplex PCR; in TCRdb, only in-frame clones are kept and a portion is missing. The table lists almost 85,000 clones, around 94% of them singletons, with around 4.5% in the top ten. The record originates from a study of control samples from healthy donors and cancer patients. The J segment lost 10 bases and the V segment lost 4 bases, leaving 8 bases of the junction unmatched. There are 15 residues in the CDR3. The germline CDR1 and CDR2 sequences are LGHDT and YNNKEL (reference sequence). Sample: blood. The chain combines TRBV3-1 (or the pseudogene TRBV3-2) with TRBJ2-1; 12 positions match TRBD2. The sequence came from a woman aged 18-35 years in good health. The CDR3 is CASSRPGLAGSEQFF. The CDR3 DNA is TGTGCCAGCAGCCGTCCGGGACTAGCGGGCAGCGAGCAGTTCTTC.